Below, one T cell receptor (beta chain) is given with its context. The antigen is undetermined. Sample treatment: some 19 received Ad26.COV2.S at low or high dose, single or two shots; roughly five received placebo; per-sample allocation not given. Day 63 following the first vaccine or placebo injection was when the samples were taken. This record belongs to a study of Ad26.COV2.S vaccination and SARS-CoV-2 variants. General study results and limits: Recipients of either vaccine or placebo displayed similar breadth of non-spike TCRs.

CDR1 SQVTM and CDR2 ANQGSEA come from the germline V gene. The CDR3 loop spans 13 amino acids. V lost 4 bases, J lost 0 bases, and 4 bases lay in between. Generated by immunoSEQ multiplex PCR, the TCRdb table keeps only in-frame clones and is missing some. The data hold hundreds of thousands of clones, with approximately 88% observed a single time. The chain has TRBV29-1 and TRBJ2-6; D call uncertain. The sequenced sample was peripheral blood, obtained in a trial of Ad26.COV2.S vaccine versus placebo. The source of this sequence is a person between 18 and 59 years old who received the Ad26.COV2.S COVID-19 vaccine or a placebo. The CDR3: CSVVRSGANVLTF. The CDR3 nucleotides are TGCAGCGTTGTACGCTCTGGGGCCAACGTCCTGACTTTC.